This entry is about one T cell receptor (beta chain). V shed 10 bases and J shed 9 bases, with 13 bases lying between them. Germline CDR1 is LNHDA and CDR2 is SQIVND (reference sequence). The CDR3 consists of 11 residues. This sample was included in a study of blood T cell repertoires in COVID-19. On the study more broadly: In each case, the material was cDNA or gDNA derived from T cells, B-cell-depleted T cells, or PBMCs.

Clones were read by immunoSEQ multiplex PCR, and TCRdb kept only the in-frame ones, dropping some. The sample includes approximately 220,000 clones, around 87% of them seen just once. Sequencing input: peripheral blood. The chain carries TRBV19 and TRBJ2-1, with D possibly matching TRBD2 (5 bases). The sequence was obtained from a man aged 60 to 75 who had recovered from COVID-19. The CDR3 loop reads CATKIRGEQFF. DNA of the CDR3: TGTGCCACCAAAATCCGGGGTGAGCAGTTCTTC. The variable domain in full, with the rest retrieved from reference TRBV19 and TRBJ2-1, is DGGITQSPKYLFRKEGQNVTLSCEQNLNHDAMYWYRQDPGQGLRLIYYSQIVNDFQKGDIAEGYSVSREKKESFPLTVTSAQKNPTAFYLCATKIRGEQFFGPGTRLTVL.